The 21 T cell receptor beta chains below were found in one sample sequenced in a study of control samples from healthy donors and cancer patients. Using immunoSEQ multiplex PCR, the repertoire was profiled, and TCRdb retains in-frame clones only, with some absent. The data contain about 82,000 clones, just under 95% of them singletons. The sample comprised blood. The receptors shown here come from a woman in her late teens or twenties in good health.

DNA for the CDR3: TGTGCCAGCAGTAGCGGGGACTCCTACGAGCAGTACTTC. It encodes CASSSGDSYEQYF. V gene TRBV6-5 combines with J gene TRBJ2-7, with 7 positions matching TRBD2. There are 13 residues in the CDR3. V was pared by 5 bases and J by 0 bases, with 1 base of the junction left unmatched. Germline V lookup: CDR1 MNHEY, CDR2 SVGAGI.

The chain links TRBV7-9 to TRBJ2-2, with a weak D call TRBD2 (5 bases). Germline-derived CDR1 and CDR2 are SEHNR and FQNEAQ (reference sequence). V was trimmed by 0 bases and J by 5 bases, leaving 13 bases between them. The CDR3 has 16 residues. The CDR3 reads CASSLATSFWTGELFF. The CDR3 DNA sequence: TGTGCCAGCAGCTTAGCCACTAGTTTTTGGACCGGGGAGCTGTTTTTT.

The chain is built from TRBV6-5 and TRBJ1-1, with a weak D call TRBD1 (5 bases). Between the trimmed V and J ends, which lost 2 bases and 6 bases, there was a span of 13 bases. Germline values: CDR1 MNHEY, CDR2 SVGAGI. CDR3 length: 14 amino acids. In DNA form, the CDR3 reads TGTGCCAGCAGTTACGCCGGGACCGAAGCTGAAGCTTTCTTT. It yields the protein CASSYAGTEAEAFF.

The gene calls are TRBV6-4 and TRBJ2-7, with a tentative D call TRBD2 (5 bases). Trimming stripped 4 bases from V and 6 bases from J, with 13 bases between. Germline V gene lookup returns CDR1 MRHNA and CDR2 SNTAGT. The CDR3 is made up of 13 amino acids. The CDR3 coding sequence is TGTGCCAGCAGTGGTCTCCGGGATTTCGAGCAGTACTTC. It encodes CASSGLRDFEQYF.

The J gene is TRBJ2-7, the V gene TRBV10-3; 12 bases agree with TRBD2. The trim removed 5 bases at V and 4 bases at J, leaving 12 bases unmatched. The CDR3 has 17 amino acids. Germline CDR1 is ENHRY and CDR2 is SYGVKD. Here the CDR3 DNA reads TGTGCCATCAGTAGCTCGGGACTAGCGGGCCGGGGGTACGAGCAGTACTTC. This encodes CAISSSGLAGRGYEQYF.

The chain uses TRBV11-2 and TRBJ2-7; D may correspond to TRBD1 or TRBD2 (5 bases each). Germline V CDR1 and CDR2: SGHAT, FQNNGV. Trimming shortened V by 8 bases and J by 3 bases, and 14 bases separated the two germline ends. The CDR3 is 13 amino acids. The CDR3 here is CASSWGIIYEQYF. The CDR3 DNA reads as TGTGCCAGCTCATGGGGGATTATCTACGAGCAGTACTTC.

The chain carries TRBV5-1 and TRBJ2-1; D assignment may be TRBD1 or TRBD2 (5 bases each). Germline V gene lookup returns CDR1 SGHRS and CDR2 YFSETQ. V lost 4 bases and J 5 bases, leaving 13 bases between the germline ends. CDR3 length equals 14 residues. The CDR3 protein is CASSGTDIDNEQFF. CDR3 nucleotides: TGCGCCAGCAGCGGGACGGACATAGACAATGAGCAGTTCTTC.

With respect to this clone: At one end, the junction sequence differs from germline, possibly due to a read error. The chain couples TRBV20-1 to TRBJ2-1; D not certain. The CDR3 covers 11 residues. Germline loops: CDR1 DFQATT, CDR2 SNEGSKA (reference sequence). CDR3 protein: CSAREMVDWLF. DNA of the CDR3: TGCAGTGCTAGAGAGATGGTAGACTGGCTCTTC.

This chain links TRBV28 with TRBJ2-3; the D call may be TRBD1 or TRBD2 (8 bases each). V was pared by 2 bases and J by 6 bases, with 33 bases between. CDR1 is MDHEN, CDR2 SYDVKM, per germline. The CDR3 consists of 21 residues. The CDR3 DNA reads TGTGCCAGCAGTTTACCCTCAGGACAGGGCGCAACTAGCGGTTCAAGGGATACGCAGTATTTT. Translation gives CASSLPSGQGATSGSRDTQYF.

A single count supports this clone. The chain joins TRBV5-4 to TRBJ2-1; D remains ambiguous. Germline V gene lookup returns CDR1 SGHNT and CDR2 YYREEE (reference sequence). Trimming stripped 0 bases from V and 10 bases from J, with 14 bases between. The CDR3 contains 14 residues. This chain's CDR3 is CASSLEPSSEEQFF. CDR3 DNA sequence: TGTGCCAGCAGCTTGGAGCCTTCCTCCGAAGAGCAGTTCTTC.

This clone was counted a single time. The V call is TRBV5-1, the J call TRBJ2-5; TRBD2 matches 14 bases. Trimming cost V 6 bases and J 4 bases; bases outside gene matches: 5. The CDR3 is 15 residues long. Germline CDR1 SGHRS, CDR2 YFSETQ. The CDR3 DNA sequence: TGCGCCAGCACCCCGACTAGCGGGGGGGCAGAGACCCAGTACTTC. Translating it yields CASTPTSGGAETQYF.

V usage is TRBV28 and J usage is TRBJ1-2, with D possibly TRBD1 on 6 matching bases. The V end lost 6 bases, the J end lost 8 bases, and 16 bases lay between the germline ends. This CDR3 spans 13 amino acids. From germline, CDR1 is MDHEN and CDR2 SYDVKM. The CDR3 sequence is CASSPPRGRGYTF. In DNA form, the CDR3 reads TGTGCCAGCAGCCCCCCCAGGGGCCGCGGCTACACCTTC.

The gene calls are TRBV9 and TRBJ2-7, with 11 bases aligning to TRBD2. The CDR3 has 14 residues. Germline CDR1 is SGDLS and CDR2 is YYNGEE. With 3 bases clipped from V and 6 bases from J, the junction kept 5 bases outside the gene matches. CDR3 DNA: TGTGCCAGCAGCGCCACTAGCGGGAGAGGCGAGCAGTACTTC. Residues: CASSATSGRGEQYF. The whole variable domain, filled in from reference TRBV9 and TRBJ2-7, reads DSGVTQTPKHLITATGQRVTLRCSPRSGDLSVYWYQQSLDQGLQFLIQYYNGEERAKGNILERFSAQQFPDLHSELNLSSLELGDSALYFCASSATSGRGEQYFGPGTRLTVT.

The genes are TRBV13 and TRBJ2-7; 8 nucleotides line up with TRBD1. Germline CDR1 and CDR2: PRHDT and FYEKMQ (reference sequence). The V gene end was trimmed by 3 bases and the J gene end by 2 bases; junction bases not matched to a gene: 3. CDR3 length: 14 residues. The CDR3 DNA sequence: TGTGCCAGCAGCTTCCCGGACAGGGCCTACGAGCAGTACTTC. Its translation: CASSFPDRAYEQYF.

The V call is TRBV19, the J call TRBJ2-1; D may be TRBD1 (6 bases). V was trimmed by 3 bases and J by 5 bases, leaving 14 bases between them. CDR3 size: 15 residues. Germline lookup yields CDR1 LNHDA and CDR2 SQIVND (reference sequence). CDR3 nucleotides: TGTGCCAGTAGTATCCCGACCCGGACAGACAATGAGCAGTTCTTC. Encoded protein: CASSIPTRTDNEQFF.

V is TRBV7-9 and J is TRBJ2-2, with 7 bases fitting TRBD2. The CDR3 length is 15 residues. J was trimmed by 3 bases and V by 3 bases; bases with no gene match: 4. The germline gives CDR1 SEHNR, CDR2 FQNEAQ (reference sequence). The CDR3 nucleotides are TGTGCCAGCAGCTTTGGTAGCGGGTACACCGGGGAGCTGTTTTTT. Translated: CASSFGSGYTGELFF.

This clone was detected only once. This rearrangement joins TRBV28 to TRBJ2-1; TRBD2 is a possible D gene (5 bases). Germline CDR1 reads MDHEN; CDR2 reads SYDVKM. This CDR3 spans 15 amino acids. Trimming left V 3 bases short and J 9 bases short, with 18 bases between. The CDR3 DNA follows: TGTGCCAGCAGTTTTGACTCCGGGGAGATCGGTGAGCAGTTCTTC. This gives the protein CASSFDSGEIGEQFF. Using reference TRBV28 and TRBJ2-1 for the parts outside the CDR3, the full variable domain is DVKVTQSSRYLVKRTGEKVFLECVQDMDHENMFWYRQDPGLGLRLIYFSYDVKMKEKGDIPEGYSVSREKKERFSLILESASTNQTSMYLCASSFDSGEIGEQFFGPGTRLTVL.

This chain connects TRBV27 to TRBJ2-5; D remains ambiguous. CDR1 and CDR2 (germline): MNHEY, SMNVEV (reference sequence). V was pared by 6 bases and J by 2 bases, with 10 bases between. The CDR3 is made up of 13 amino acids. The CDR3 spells CASRENLQETQYF. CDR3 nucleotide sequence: TGTGCCAGCAGGGAAAACTTGCAAGAGACCCAGTACTTC.

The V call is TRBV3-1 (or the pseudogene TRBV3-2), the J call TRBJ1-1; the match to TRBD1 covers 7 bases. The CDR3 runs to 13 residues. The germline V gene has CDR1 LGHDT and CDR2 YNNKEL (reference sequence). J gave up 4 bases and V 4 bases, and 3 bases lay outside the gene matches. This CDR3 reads CASSREGATEAFF. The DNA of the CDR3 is TGTGCCAGCAGCCGCGAGGGGGCCACTGAAGCTTTCTTT.

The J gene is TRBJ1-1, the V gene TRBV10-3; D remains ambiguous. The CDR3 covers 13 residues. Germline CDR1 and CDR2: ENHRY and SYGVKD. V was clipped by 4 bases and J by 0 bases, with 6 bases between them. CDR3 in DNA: TGTGCCATCAGTGGAGTCTTGAACACTGAAGCTTTCTTT. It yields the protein CAISGVLNTEAFF.

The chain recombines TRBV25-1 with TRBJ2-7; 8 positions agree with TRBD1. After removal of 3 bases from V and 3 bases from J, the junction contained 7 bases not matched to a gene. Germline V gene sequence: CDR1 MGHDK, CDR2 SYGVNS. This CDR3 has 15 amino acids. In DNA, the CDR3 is TGTGCCAGCAGTGATTTAGGACAGGGACACTACGAGCAGTACTTC. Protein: CASSDLGQGHYEQYF.